Presented here are 32 T cell receptor beta chains from one specimen sequenced in a study of cytomegalovirus exposure and HLA in healthy donors. A multiplex PCR was run with 60 Vbeta primers and 13 Jbeta primers. Generated by immunoSEQ multiplex PCR, the TCRdb table keeps only in-frame clones and is missing some. The sample has over 85,000 clones, approximately 79% seen once. The sequenced sample was PBMCs. The receptors originated from a woman between 40 and 55 years old in good health and CMV-seronegative.

This clone has more than one count but fewer than ten. The chain employs TRBV29-1 and TRBJ2-5, with TRBD1 matching over 7 bases. J was trimmed by 0 bases and V by 7 bases; bases with no gene match: 5. CDR3 length equals 13 residues. Germline V gene lookup returns CDR1 SQVTM and CDR2 ANQGSEA. The CDR3 DNA reads as TGCAGCGCTTCGGGACAGAACCAAGAGACCCAGTACTTC. Residues: CSASGQNQETQYF.

This clone was counted a few times. The chain joins TRBV5-1 to TRBJ1-6; D is undetermined. The CDR3 loop spans 13 amino acids. The V and J ends lost 4 bases and 7 bases respectively, with 9 bases between them. In germline, CDR1 is SGHRS, CDR2 YFSETQ. CDR3 bases: TGCGCCAGCAGCCCAGCGCCCAATTCACCCCTCCACTTT. Its protein is CASSPAPNSPLHF.

The chain carries TRBV5-6 and TRBJ1-4; a weak D match, TRBD1 (5 bases). Germline CDR1 is SGHDT and CDR2 is YYEEEE. V lost 1 base to trimming and J lost 10 bases, with 8 bases between them. CDR3 length: 12 amino acids. CDR3 DNA sequence: TGTGCCAGCAGCTTGCCCCAGGGAAAACTGTTTTTT. Its protein product is CASSLPQGKLFF.

The V call is TRBV7-3, the J call TRBJ1-1; weak D call: TRBD1 (5 bases). Trimming cost V 5 bases and J 1 base, with 11 bases left between them. The germline V gene has CDR1 SGHTA and CDR2 FQGTGA. The CDR3 runs 14 residues. CDR3 protein: CASSEGHANTEAFF. For the CDR3, the DNA is TGTGCCAGCAGCGAAGGACACGCGAACACTGAAGCTTTCTTT.

The rearrangement uses TRBV30 and TRBJ2-5; 14 bases align to TRBD2. The V segment lost 3 bases and the J segment 5 bases; nucleotides outside the gene matches: 8. There are 16 residues in the CDR3. Germline assignment: CDR1 GTSNPN and CDR2 SVGIG (reference sequence). CDR3 sequence reads: CAWSALTSGGGETQYF. CDR3 nucleotides: TGTGCCTGGAGCGCCTTGACTAGCGGGGGGGGTGAGACCCAGTACTTC.

This clone showed up just once. J is TRBJ2-5 and V is TRBV6-1; 7 bases map to TRBD1. Germline V CDR1 and CDR2: MNHNS, SASEGT. The J segment lost 5 bases and the V segment lost 11 bases, leaving 8 bases of the junction unmatched. The CDR3 is made up of 12 amino acids. DNA for the CDR3: TGTGCCTGCGACAGGGTTGGCGAGACCCAGTACTTC. Translating gives CACDRVGETQYF.

This rearrangement joins TRBV6-5 to TRBJ1-2, with TRBD1 matching over 8 bases. The CDR3 is made up of 12 amino acids. V was pared by 7 bases and J by 5 bases, with 3 bases of the junction left unmatched. The germline V gene encodes CDR1 MNHEY and CDR2 SVGAGI. The DNA for the CDR3 is TGTGCCAGCAACAGACAGGGGTATGGCTACACCTTC. Translation: CASNRQGYGYTF.

V usage is TRBV4-3 and J usage is TRBJ1-1; D is undetermined. Per the germline V gene, CDR1 is LGHNA and CDR2 is YSLEER. There are 13 residues in the CDR3. The V end was cut by 4 bases, the J end by 10 bases, with 16 bases between. The CDR3 DNA reads TGCGCCAGCAGCCCGAGCAGCGGAGAAAGAGCTTTCTTT. Protein sequence: CASSPSSGERAFF.

This sequence joins TRBV11-2 and TRBJ2-7; 10 positions agree with TRBD1. This CDR3 comprises 15 residues. CDR1 and CDR2 from the germline V gene are SGHAT and FQNNGV. V lost 3 bases and J lost 4; bases outside the gene matches: 6. CDR3 sequence reads: CASSFYTDRGYEQYF. Here the CDR3 DNA reads TGTGCCAGCAGCTTCTACACGGACAGGGGGTACGAGCAGTACTTC.

The CDR3 sequence is CASIKTGGNTEAFF. CDR3 DNA sequence: TGTGCCAGTATAAAGACAGGGGGGAACACTGAAGCTTTCTTT. This chain connects TRBV5-6 to TRBJ1-1; the match to TRBD1 covers 9 bases. The V and J ends lost 8 bases and 1 base, in that order; junction bases with no gene match: 6. Germline CDR1 reads SGHDT; CDR2 reads YYEEEE. The CDR3 totals 14 residues.

This sequence joins TRBV5-1 and TRBJ1-5; D call uncertain. Germline CDR1 SGHRS, CDR2 YFSETQ. Deletions cut 1 base from V and 1 base from J, with 9 bases between. The CDR3 extends over 15 amino acids. CDR3 region: CASSLSGNSNQPQHF. The CDR3 DNA reads TGCGCCAGCAGCTTGTCGGGGAACAGCAATCAGCCCCAGCATTTT.

The chain has TRBV2 and TRBJ2-7, with 12 bases identical to TRBD2. The CDR3 loop spans 15 amino acids. V gave up 6 bases and J gave up 6 bases; unmatched junction bases: 9. Germline-derived CDR1 and CDR2 are SNHLY and FYNNEI. CDR3 loop: CASRDGLAGLSEQYF. DNA for the CDR3: TGTGCCAGCAGGGACGGACTAGCGGGGTTATCCGAGCAGTACTTC.

The chain carries TRBV29-1 and TRBJ1-1; 12 positions match TRBD1. This CDR3 is built from 16 residues. The V segment lost 5 bases and the J segment 0 bases; nucleotides outside the gene matches: 7. The germline gives CDR1 SQVTM, CDR2 ANQGSEA. CDR3 bases: TGCAGCGTTATCCGGGGACAGGGGGCGTTGAACACTGAAGCTTTCTTT. Its protein is CSVIRGQGALNTEAFF.

This chain links TRBV11-2 with TRBJ2-5; 9 bases match TRBD2. The J segment lost 4 bases and the V segment lost 1 base, leaving 4 bases of the junction unmatched. Germline-derived CDR1 and CDR2 are SGHAT and FQNNGV. The CDR3 sequence is 15 residues long. The CDR3 here is CASSLGASGAETQYF. CDR3 DNA sequence: TGTGCCAGCAGCTTAGGGGCTAGCGGGGCAGAGACCCAGTACTTC.

The chain recombines TRBV5-1 with TRBJ1-2, with 8 bases identical to TRBD1. Unmatched junction bases numbered 8, after V lost 4 bases and J lost 6 bases. The germline V gene has CDR1 SGHRS and CDR2 YFSETQ. The CDR3 contains 14 residues. The CDR3 protein is CASSEGTGWDGYTF. CDR3 coding DNA: TGCGCCAGCAGCGAAGGGACAGGTTGGGATGGCTACACCTTC. The variable domain in full, completed from reference TRBV5-1 and TRBJ1-2, reads KAGVTQTPRYLIKTRGQQVTLSCSPISGHRSVSWYQQTPGQGLQFLFEYFSETQRNKGNFPGRFSGRQFSNSRSEMNVSTLELGDSALYLCASSEGTGWDGYTFGSGTRLTVV.

In its sample, this clone was seen once. This rearrangement joins TRBV29-1 to TRBJ1-1; D remains unclear. The CDR3 is made up of 15 amino acids. The germline V and J ends were trimmed by 6 bases and 2 bases, with 19 bases remaining between them. Looked up from germline, CDR1 is SQVTM and CDR2 is ANQGSEA. CDR3 DNA: TGCAGCGTACGGTGGGCGGAAGGACTTAACACTGAAGCTTTCTTT. Its translation is CSVRWAEGLNTEAFF. The whole variable domain, remainder taken from reference TRBV29-1 and TRBJ1-1, is SAVISQKPSRDICQRGTSLTIQCQVDSQVTMMFWYRQQPGQSLTLIATANQGSEATYESGFVIDKFPISRPNLTFSTLTVSNMSPEDSSIYLCSVRWAEGLNTEAFFGQGTRLTVV.

The chain combines TRBV7-3 with TRBJ1-4, with a possible D match to TRBD1 (6 bases). Trimming removed 2 bases from V and 8 bases from J, with 12 bases in between. The CDR3 loop spans 14 amino acids. From germline, CDR1 is SGHTA and CDR2 FQGTGA. The CDR3, as DNA: TGTGCCAGCAGCTTAGGGGGCCCGGGAGAAAAACTGTTTTTT. This sequence encodes CASSLGGPGEKLFF.

The genes are TRBV11-1 and TRBJ2-5; 9 bases match TRBD1. The CDR3 is 16 residues long. The J segment lost 4 bases and the V segment lost 4 bases, leaving 10 bases of the junction unmatched. CDR1 and CDR2 from the germline V gene are SGHAT and FQDESV (reference sequence). CDR3 DNA sequence: TGTGCCAGCAGCTCCAGGACAGGGGCGACCCGAGAGACCCAGTACTTC. It specifies CASSSRTGATRETQYF. The full variable domain, completed using reference TRBV11-1 and TRBJ2-5, is EAEVAQSPRYKITEKSQAVAFWCDPISGHATLYWYRQILGQGPELLVQFQDESVVDDSQLPKDRFSAERLKGVDSTLKIQPAELGDSAMYLCASSSRTGATRETQYFGPGTRLLVL.

The chain links TRBV6-5 to TRBJ2-6; a weak D match, TRBD2 (7 bases). Trimming pared 11 bases from V and 0 bases from J, leaving 14 bases between. This CDR3 spans 15 amino acids. CDR1 and CDR2 from the germline V gene are MNHEY and SVGAGI. The CDR3 DNA reads TGTGCCGCTGCGGGGGCTAGCTCTGGGGCCAACGTCCTGACTTTC. This gives the protein CAAAGASSGANVLTF.

The chain joins TRBV4-3 to TRBJ1-2; D is uncertain. Germline V lookup: CDR1 LGHNA, CDR2 YSLEER. The CDR3 has 16 residues. V lost 0 bases to trimming and J lost 5 bases, with 16 bases between them. The CDR3 nucleotides read TGCGCCAGCAGCCAAGATTATTGGGCCTCTTTTTATGGCTACACCTTC. Protein product: CASSQDYWASFYGYTF.

The genes are TRBV10-3 and TRBJ2-3; 7 nucleotides align to TRBD2. This CDR3 is built from 15 residues. Germline values: CDR1 ENHRY, CDR2 SYGVKD. V was clipped by 2 bases and J by 1 base; unmatched bases: 3. Written as DNA, the CDR3 is TGTGCCATCAGTGAGGGCGGGGGAGGCACAGATACGCAGTATTTT. Translated, it gives CAISEGGGGTDTQYF.

The CDR3 nucleotides are TGTGCCACCAGCAGAGGGGGACAGGGTGGCGGAAACAATCAGCCCCAGCATTTT. It specifies CATSRGGQGGGNNQPQHF. The J gene is TRBJ1-5, the V gene TRBV15, with 9 bases lining up with TRBD1. Germline CDR1 is LNHNV and CDR2 is YYDKDF (reference sequence). V dropped 1 base and J dropped 3; count of bases not matched to a gene: 10. The CDR3 is 18 amino acids.

CDR3 bases: TGTGCCAGCAGTTTCTGGACAGGGGAGAACACTGAAGCTTTCTTT. Translated, it gives CASSFWTGENTEAFF. This chain uses TRBV6-5 with TRBJ1-1; 9 bases map to TRBD1. Germline loops: CDR1 MNHEY, CDR2 SVGAGI. The junction had 4 bases not matched to a gene; V was cut back by 4 bases and J by 1 base. The CDR3 is 15 amino acids.

This chain joins TRBV4-3 and TRBJ2-6; maybe TRBD2 (6 bases). The germline CDR1 and CDR2 sequences are LGHNA and YSLEER. Trimming removed 3 bases from V and 1 base from J, with 10 bases in between. This CDR3 region has 16 residues. The CDR3 nucleotides are TGCGCCAGCAGCCAGACCGGGGGATCTGGGGCCAACGTCCTGACTTTC. This translates into CASSQTGGSGANVLTF.

The chain recombines TRBV29-1 with TRBJ1-2; 7 bases match TRBD1. Germline V gives CDR1 SQVTM, CDR2 ANQGSEA. The ends lost 3 bases at V and 5 bases at J; junction bases unmatched: 6. The CDR3 totals 13 residues. The CDR3 loop reads CSVDTGEAYGYTF. CDR3 DNA sequence: TGCAGCGTTGATACAGGGGAGGCGTATGGCTACACCTTC.

The V call is TRBV6-6, the J call TRBJ2-6; possibly TRBD2 for D (6 bases). The CDR3 is 15 residues long. The V gene lost 2 bases and the J gene lost 3 bases, with 8 bases spanning the gap. Germline V lookup: CDR1 MNHNY, CDR2 SVGAGI (reference sequence). The CDR3 here is CASSYQGGGANVLTF. CDR3 nucleotide sequence: TGTGCCAGCAGTTACCAGGGAGGTGGGGCCAACGTCCTGACTTTC.

The rearrangement uses TRBV7-9 and TRBJ2-3, with 10 positions matching TRBD1. The germline CDR1 and CDR2 sequences are SEHNR and FQNEAQ (reference sequence). The CDR3 contains 15 residues. V gave up 5 bases and J gave up 7 bases; unmatched junction bases: 9. CDR3 sequence: CASSGGTGDEYTQYF. The CDR3 DNA is TGTGCCAGCAGCGGAGGGACAGGGGACGAATATACGCAGTATTTT.

This clone was counted between two and nine times. This chain uses TRBV27 with TRBJ2-5, with no clear D. The CDR3 length is 15 residues. V gave up 4 bases and J gave up 1 base, with 13 bases separating them. Germline V gene sequence: CDR1 MNHEY, CDR2 SMNVEV (reference sequence). The CDR3 sequence is CASSWSPEFQETQYF. The CDR3 region has the DNA TGTGCCAGCAGTTGGTCGCCGGAGTTCCAAGAGACCCAGTACTTC.

The rearrangement links TRBV5-4 to TRBJ2-1, with a possible D match to TRBD2 (7 bases). Per the germline V gene, CDR1 is SGHNT and CDR2 is YYREEE (reference sequence). CDR3 length: 15 residues. Trimming took 0 bases from V and 9 from J, leaving 16 bases between them. The CDR3 protein is CASSLAGGRELEQFF. CDR3 DNA sequence: TGTGCCAGCAGCTTGGCCGGGGGGCGGGAACTTGAGCAGTTCTTC.

This chain uses TRBV7-9 with TRBJ2-3; 9 nucleotides match TRBD1. The CDR3 has 15 residues. The V and J ends lost 5 bases and 1 base, in that order; junction bases with no gene match: 4. The V gene's germline CDR1 is SEHNR and CDR2 FQNEAQ (reference sequence). The CDR3 DNA sequence: TGTGCCAGCAGCCTGCGACAGGGGGGCACAGATACGCAGTATTTT. It translates to CASSLRQGGTDTQYF. The variable domain in full, completed from reference TRBV7-9 and TRBJ2-3, reads DTGVSQNPRHKITKRGQNVTFRCDPISEHNRLYWYRQTLGQGPEFLTYFQNEAQLEKSRLLSDRFSAERPKGSFSTLEIQRTEQGDSAMYLCASSLRQGGTDTQYFGPGTRLTVL.

The chain combines TRBV14 with TRBJ2-6, with D perhaps TRBD1 (6 bases). Germline V gene sequence: CDR1 SGHDN, CDR2 FVKESK. Between the trimmed V and J ends, which lost 1 base and 0 bases, there was a span of 13 bases. The CDR3 length is 18 residues. The CDR3 sequence: CASSQVPTGFSGANVLTF. The CDR3 region has the DNA TGTGCCAGCAGCCAAGTCCCGACAGGATTCTCTGGGGCCAACGTCCTGACTTTC.

The CDR3 DNA follows: TGCGCCAGCAGCCCGACAGGATACTTGAACACTGAAGCTTTCTTT. It specifies CASSPTGYLNTEAFF. This rearrangement joins TRBV5-1 to TRBJ1-1; perhaps TRBD1 as D (6 bases). The CDR3 extends over 15 amino acids. Germline loops: CDR1 SGHRS, CDR2 YFSETQ. V was shortened by 4 bases and J by 0 bases, with 13 bases between the two germline ends. Drawing the rest from reference TRBV5-1 and TRBJ1-1, the complete variable domain is KAGVTQTPRYLIKTRGQQVTLSCSPISGHRSVSWYQQTPGQGLQFLFEYFSETQRNKGNFPGRFSGRQFSNSRSEMNVSTLELGDSALYLCASSPTGYLNTEAFFGQGTRLTVV.